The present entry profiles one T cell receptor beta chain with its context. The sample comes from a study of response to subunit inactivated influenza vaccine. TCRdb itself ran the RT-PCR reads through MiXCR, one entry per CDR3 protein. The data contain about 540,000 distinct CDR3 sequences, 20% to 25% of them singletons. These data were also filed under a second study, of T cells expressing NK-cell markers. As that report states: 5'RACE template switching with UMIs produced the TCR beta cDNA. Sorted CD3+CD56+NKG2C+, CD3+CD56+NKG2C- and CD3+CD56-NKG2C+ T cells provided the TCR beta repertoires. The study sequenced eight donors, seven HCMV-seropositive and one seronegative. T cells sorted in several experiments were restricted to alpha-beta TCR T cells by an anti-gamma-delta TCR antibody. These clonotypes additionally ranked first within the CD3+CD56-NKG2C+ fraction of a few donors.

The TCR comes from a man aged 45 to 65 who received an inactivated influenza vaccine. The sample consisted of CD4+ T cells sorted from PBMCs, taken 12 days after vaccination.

In nucleotides, the CDR3 is TGTGCCACCAGTCCTGGTGCTGGGCGGTCAGATACGCAGTATTTT. It yields the protein CATSPGAGRSDTQYF. The chain combines TRBV24-1 with TRBJ2-3; D remains ambiguous. The V end lost 6 bases, the J end lost 4 bases, and 16 bases lay between the germline ends. Germline V gene sequence: CDR1 KGHDR, CDR2 SFDVKD. CDR3 length equals 15 residues.